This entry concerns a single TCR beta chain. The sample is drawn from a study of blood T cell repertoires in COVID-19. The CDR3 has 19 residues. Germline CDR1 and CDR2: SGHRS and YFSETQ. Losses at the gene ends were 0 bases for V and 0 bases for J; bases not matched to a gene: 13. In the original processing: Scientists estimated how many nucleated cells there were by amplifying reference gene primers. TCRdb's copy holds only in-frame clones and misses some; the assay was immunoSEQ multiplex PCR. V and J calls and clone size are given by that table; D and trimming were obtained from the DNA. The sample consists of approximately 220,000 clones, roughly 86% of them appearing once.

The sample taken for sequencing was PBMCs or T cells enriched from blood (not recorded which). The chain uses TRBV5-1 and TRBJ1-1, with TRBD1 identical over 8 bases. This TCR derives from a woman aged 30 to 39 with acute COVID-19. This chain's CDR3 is CASSLGPGQGLSLNTEAFF. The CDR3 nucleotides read TGCGCCAGCAGCTTGGGGCCCGGACAGGGTTTATCCCTGAACACTGAAGCTTTCTTT.